The count of the clone carrying this TCR beta chain is one. The sample holds other DNA sequences that translate to the same CDR3. V was shortened by 3 bases and J by 6 bases, with 4 bases between the two germline ends. Germline V gives CDR1 SGHAT, CDR2 FQNNGV. This CDR3 region has 11 residues. The sample comes from a study of shared clonotypes between healthy human individuals. Sequencing was performed with immunoSEQ multiplex PCR; in TCRdb, only in-frame clones are kept and a portion is missing. Among millions of clones listed, roughly 93% were seen once. V and J are TRBV11-2 and TRBJ2-3; D gene ambiguous. Sequencing used naive CD4+ T cells from PBMCs. As for subset: CD45RA+ positively selected. The source of this sequence is a man in his late teens or twenties in good health. Some clones in this sample may be carry-over from other donors' samples. Here the CDR3 reads CASSFADTQYF. The CDR3 bases are TGTGCCAGCAGCTTTGCCGATACGCAGTATTTT.